The rows below give T cell receptor beta chains drawn from one sample of a study of blood T cell repertoires in COVID-19. Here immunoSEQ multiplex PCR was the method, and the copy in TCRdb shows in-frame clones only, minus some. The sample shows 40,000 or so clones, 80% to 90% of them seen only once. The sample comprised peripheral blood. The origin of the receptors is a man aged 40-55 years with active COVID-19. Each CDR3 is given with its conserved first and last residue. A D gene is named only where the DNA matches it firmly. Clone size is shown for a subset of rows, as once, few, many or a class of expanded clone.

NA,TRBJ2-3,TRBV27,once,TGTGCCAGCAGTTTAGGGCGCTACCGAGTCACAGATACGCAGTATTTT,CASSLGRYRVTDTQYF
NA,TRBJ2-2,TRBV28,NA,TGTGCCAGCAGTTTCCCCGGCGGGACCGGGGAGCTGTTTTTT,CASSFPGGTGELFF
NA,TRBJ1-5,TRBV19,NA,TGTGCCAGTAGTCCAGGGTGGGGGCCTAATCAGCCCCAGCATTTT,CASSPGWGPNQPQHF
TRBD2,TRBJ2-1,TRBV28,NA,TGTGCCAGCAACCCCTCGGTAGCGGGAGACAATGAGCAGTTCTTC,CASNPSVAGDNEQFF
NA,TRBJ1-5,TRBV2,NA,TGTGCCAGCAGGGTACCCGGGGCAGGGGATCAGCCCCAGCATTTT,CASRVPGAGDQPQHF
TRBD2,TRBJ2-5,TRBV2,NA,TGTGCCAGTACTAGCGGGAAAGTCCAACAGACCCAGTACTTC,CASTSGKVQQTQYF
NA,TRBJ1-1,TRBV7-9,NA,TGTGCCAGCAGCCCCCAGGGGCGGACTGAAGCTTTCTTT,CASSPQGRTEAFF
TRBD1,TRBJ2-7,TRBV13,NA,TGTGCCAGCAGCTCGAACTGGGACAGGGATAGCCCCTACGAGCAGTACTTC,CASSSNWDRDSPYEQYF
NA,TRBJ2-3,TRBV5-1,NA,TGCGCCAGCAGCTTGGTGTCCGAGGGGCAGTATTTT,CASSLVSEGQYF
NA,TRBJ1-1,TRBV7-8,NA,TGTGCCAGCAGCTTTACGAGCGCATTCGATAACACTGAAGCTTTCTTT,CASSFTSAFDNTEAFF
NA,TRBJ1-2,TRBV12-3/TRBV12-4,few,TGTGCCAGCAGTCTTGCGGCTAACTATGGCTACACCTTC,CASSLAANYGYTF
NA,TRBJ1-1,TRBV5-5,NA,TGTGCCAGCAGCTTGGTCGCCAGGGTAGTTGAGAGCACTGAAGCTTTCTTT,CASSLVARVVESTEAFF
TRBD1,TRBJ1-5,TRBV19,few,TGTGCCAGTACCATACAGGGGAGATATCAGCCCCAGCATTTT,CASTIQGRYQPQHF
TRBD1,TRBJ1-1,TRBV6-5,NA,TGTGCCAGCAGTTATACGACAGGGGAAACTGAAGCTTTCTTT,CASSYTTGETEAFF
NA,TRBJ1-4,TRBV7-2,NA,TGTGCCAGCAGCTTAGTTTCCGACATAACAACTAATGAAAAACTGTTTTTT,CASSLVSDITTNEKLFF
NA,TRBJ2-3,TRBV2,once,TGTGCCAGCAGTGAAGCGGCCGCTAGCACAGATACGCAGTATTTT,CASSEAAASTDTQYF
NA,TRBJ2-3,TRBV7-2,NA,TGTGCCAGCAGCCCGACTAGGGGCACAGATACGCAGTATTTT,CASSPTRGTDTQYF
NA,TRBJ2-5,TRBV10-3,NA,TGTGCCATTCGGCAACAGGTGGGGGAGACCCAGTACTTC,CAIRQQVGETQYF
NA,TRBJ1-1,TRBV28,NA,TGTGCCAGCAGGTGGACTAGGGACACTGAAGCTTTCTTT,CASRWTRDTEAFF
TRBD2,TRBJ2-7,TRBV28,NA,TGTGCCAGCAGACCCTCTAGCGGGAGTCGGGAGCAGTACTTC,CASRPSSGSREQYF
TRBD2,TRBJ2-7,TRBV5-1,NA,TGCGCCAGCAGCTGGGCGGGGGAGGCCTACGAGCAGTACTTC,CASSWAGEAYEQYF
NA,TRBJ1-3,TRBV5-1,NA,TGCGCCACCTACATACGGGACACTGGAAACACCATATATTTT,CATYIRDTGNTIYF
TRBD2,TRBJ2-7,TRBV5-1,NA,TGCGCCAGCAGCTTGTTTGGCGGGGGGGGCTACGAGCAGTACTTC,CASSLFGGGGYEQYF
NA,TRBJ2-5,TRBV2,NA,TGTGCCAGCAGGTCACAGGGTTTGGGGCAAGAGACCCAGTACTTC,CASRSQGLGQETQYF
NA,TRBJ2-6,TRBV5-1,NA,TGCGCCAGCAGCTTGGCCCTCTCTGGGGCCAACGTCCTGACTTTC,CASSLALSGANVLTF
TRBD1,TRBJ1-2,TRBV27,NA,TGTGCCAGCAATCCGACAGGGATAGGATCGGGCGGCTACACCTTC,CASNPTGIGSGGYTF
NA,TRBJ2-6,TRBV30,few,TGTGCCTGGAGTCCCGTGTTCTCTGGGGCCAACGTCCTGACTTTC,CAWSPVFSGANVLTF
TRBD1,TRBJ1-1,TRBV19,NA,TGTGCCAGTAGTTTAGGACAGGGGAACACTGAAGCTTTCTTT,CASSLGQGNTEAFF
NA,TRBJ1-2,TRBV28,few,TGTGCCAGTGGAGCACTGGGTGGCTACACCTTC,CASGALGGYTF
TRBD2,TRBJ2-3,TRBV5-1,NA,TGCGCCAGCAGCTACTCTAGCGGGGCCCCAGATACGCAGTATTTT,CASSYSSGAPDTQYF
NA,TRBJ2-7,TRBV10-1,NA,TGCGCCAGCAGTGAGTCCGGGGATGGCGCCTACGAGCAGTACTTC,CASSESGDGAYEQYF
TRBD1,TRBJ1-1,TRBV7-2,NA,TGTGCCAGCAGGTTAACGGGGACAGGGACGGCTTTCTTT,CASRLTGTGTAFF
TRBD2,TRBJ2-7,TRBV3-1/TRBV3-2,NA,TGTGCCAGCAGCTTAGTTTGGCTAGCGGGAGTCCGGCAGCAGTACTTC,CASSLVWLAGVRQQYF
NA,TRBJ2-7,TRBV27,NA,TGTGCCAGCAGTTTATCTCGTAGGGGCGAGCAGTACTTC,CASSLSRRGEQYF
NA,TRBJ1-1,TRBV10-3,NA,TGTGCCATCCGGGTGAACACTGAAGCTTTCTTT,CAIRVNTEAFF
NA,TRBJ2-7,TRBV4-1,NA,TGCGCCAGCAGCCAACATGGACGGACAAACTCCTACGAGCAGTACTTC,CASSQHGRTNSYEQYF
TRBD2,TRBJ2-6,TRBV24-1,NA,TGTGCCACAGGGAGGGTGGAAGCTGGGGCCAACGTCCTGACTTTC,CATGRVEAGANVLTF
NA,TRBJ2-7,TRBV6-2/TRBV6-3,NA,TGTGCCAGCAGCCCCCCTCGATCGACAGACCCCTACGAGCAGTACTTC,CASSPPRSTDPYEQYF
NA,TRBJ2-3,TRBV5-6,once,TGTGCCAGCAGCTTGGCCACTAGCTTCCTCACAGATACGCAGTATTTT,CASSLATSFLTDTQYF
TRBD2,TRBJ2-3,TRBV11-3,NA,TGTGCCAGCAGCCCCTTTGGGGGGGTAGATGATACGCAGTATTTT,CASSPFGGVDDTQYF
NA,TRBJ1-6,TRBV7-9,few,TGTGCCAGCAGCCTCGTTAATTCACCCCTCCACTTT,CASSLVNSPLHF
NA,TRBJ2-3,TRBV5-1,NA,TGCGCCAGCAGCCCTTTGACAAGCACAGATACGCAGTATTTT,CASSPLTSTDTQYF
TRBD1,TRBJ1-2,TRBV7-2,NA,TGTGCCAGCAGCGTCCAGGGGGCTAACTATGGCTACACCTTC,CASSVQGANYGYTF
TRBD1,TRBJ1-2,TRBV14,NA,TGTGCCAGCAGCCGCGAACCGGGACAGGGGGCCTATGGCTACACCTTC,CASSREPGQGAYGYTF
NA,TRBJ1-2,TRBV5-4,NA,TGTGCCAGCAGCTTGAACAGTGGTCTCGGTGGCTACACCTTC,CASSLNSGLGGYTF
NA,TRBJ1-1,TRBV27,NA,TGTGCCAGCAGTCCCGGGATGTGGACTGAAGCTTTCTTT,CASSPGMWTEAFF
NA,TRBJ1-4,TRBV19,NA,TGTGCCAGTAGCCCGACCGCGGGGGACTTTGAGGAAAAACTGTTTTTT,CASSPTAGDFEEKLFF
NA,TRBJ2-7,TRBV9,NA,TGTGCCAGCAGCGCAGCCTACGAGCAGTACTTC,CASSAAYEQYF
NA,TRBJ1-1,TRBV6-6,once,TGTGCCTCAGGCCCGGGGTTGAACACTGAAGCTTTCTTT,CASGPGLNTEAFF
TRBD1,TRBJ1-6,TRBV10-3,NA,TGTGCCATCAGTGAGGGGACAGGGTTGGCACCCTATTCACCCCTCCACTTT,CAISEGTGLAPYSPLHF
NA,TRBJ2-7,TRBV14,NA,TGTGCCAGCAGCTCTCACTCCGAGCAGTACTTC,CASSSHSEQYF
TRBD2,TRBJ2-7,TRBV4-1,once,TGCGCCAGCAGTCTAATCACTAGCGGGATTACCTACGAGCAGTACTTC,CASSLITSGITYEQYF
TRBD2,TRBJ2-5,TRBV20-1,NA,TGCAGTGCTAGTTGGGGCGGGAGGGCCGGTGAGACCCAGTACTTC,CSASWGGRAGETQYF
TRBD1,TRBJ1-3,TRBV28,few,TGTGCCAGCAGTTTGGGCGGGACAGGGTCTCAGGTGGTCGCTGGAAACACCATATATTTT,CASSLGGTGSQVVAGNTIYF
TRBD1,TRBJ2-7,TRBV11-3,NA,TGTGCCAGCAGCCGTATGGGGACAGGACTCTCCTACGAGCAGTACTTC,CASSRMGTGLSYEQYF
NA,TRBJ1-2,TRBV6-1,NA,TGTGCCAGCAGTGAACAGGGGATCTATGGCTACACCTTC,CASSEQGIYGYTF